Listed below are T cell receptor beta chains from one sample, sequenced in a study of T-cell memory formation after mild COVID-19. One entry per CDR3 protein results from TCRdb running MiXCR on the 5' RACE reads. Seen here are fewer than 600,000 distinct CDR3 sequences, about 20% observed once, and the top ten hold roughly 8.1%. The sequencing sample was made of PBMCs or a T cell subset sorted from them (not recorded which). These receptors all stem from an adult woman who had mild COVID-19 (a few samples of this study predate the infection). Cell type and time point are not known. CDR3s include the opening cysteine and the closing phenylalanine or tryptophan.

j_call | v_call | cdr3_aa
TRBJ2-3 | TRBV7-3 | CASSLFPDTQYF
TRBJ2-7 | TRBV5-1 | CASSLNPDPYEQYF
TRBJ2-1 | TRBV12-3/TRBV12-4 | CASSSTGDSEQFF
TRBJ1-1 | TRBV5-1 | CASSLDAGVNTEAFF
TRBJ2-1 | TRBV12-3/TRBV12-4 | CASSFGQGRGNEQFF
TRBJ2-7 | TRBV30 | CAWSVLAGGFYEQYF
TRBJ2-1 | TRBV10-3 | CAISEPDRVHDYNEQFF
TRBJ2-7 | TRBV4-3 | CASSQVIRAYEQYF
TRBJ2-3 | TRBV29-1 | CSVDTTSDTQYF
TRBJ2-3 | TRBV7-9 | CASSLFSLAPTDTQYF
TRBJ2-5 | TRBV23-1 | CASGQREETQYF
TRBJ2-4 | TRBV7-8 | CASSLGGRGDQNIQYF
TRBJ2-2 | TRBV7-9 | CASSLASFFPGELFF
TRBJ2-7 | TRBV7-6 | CASSSLTGNEQYF
TRBJ2-7 | TRBV5-5 | CASSYIPDRTYEQYF
TRBJ2-7 | TRBV5-1 | CASRSFTGFEQYF
TRBJ1-2 | TRBV29-1 | CSVDSGLSGGGGYTF
TRBJ2-3 | TRBV9 | CASSVGSVDTDTQYF
TRBJ2-2 | TRBV9 | CASSLYTGGELFF
TRBJ2-5 | TRBV5-6 | CASSQGQQETQYF
TRBJ2-7 | TRBV27 | CASSLQGAEEQYF
TRBJ1-6 | TRBV6-1 | CASSEASWGVDSPLHF
TRBJ1-1 | TRBV7-3 | CASSQTGGPIGNTEAFF
TRBJ1-3 | TRBV6-5 | CASIGSGNTIYF
TRBJ2-2 | TRBV23-1 | CASPSGIGELFF
TRBJ2-4 | TRBV5-5 | CASSLGAGPLTGNIQYF
TRBJ2-1 | TRBV7-2 | CASSLVSGRLNEQFF
TRBJ2-1 | TRBV27 | CASSPQGGLSSYNEQFF
TRBJ2-7 | TRBV24-1 | CATSDAGTSEQYF
TRBJ1-5 | TRBV24-1 | CATSDNGQIFYSNQPQHF
TRBJ2-6 | TRBV24-1 | CATSDSRQGGSGANVLTF
TRBJ1-2 | TRBV27 | CASSSIPGQGVVSGYTF
TRBJ1-6 | TRBV2 | CASSERAPNSPLHF
TRBJ2-1 | TRBV3-1 | CASSQDPRTSGGLVNEQFF
TRBJ1-1 | TRBV20-1 | CSASEGANTEAFF
TRBJ2-3 | TRBV20-1 | CSATKPGFGLAGLVLTQYF
TRBJ2-7 | TRBV7-9 | CASSLAPLEQYF
TRBJ2-7 | TRBV29-1 | CSVGQPTSSYEQYF
TRBJ2-5 | TRBV28 | CASSLRHIQREQETQYF
TRBJ2-2 | TRBV7-2 | CASSLIQGAGELFF
TRBJ2-5 | TRBV7-2 | CASSLEVPSGGQETQYF
TRBJ2-3 | TRBV7-3 | CASSLGLRGGSTDTQYF
TRBJ2-1 | TRBV24-1 | CATSDLGQGHNEQFF
TRBJ2-7 | TRBV4-1 | CASSPGGGGAWDEQYF
TRBJ2-1 | TRBV7-6 | CASSWNSRQGAYSINEQFF
TRBJ2-3 | TRBV9 | CASSVVGTSGTYTQYF
TRBJ2-7 | TRBV9 | CASSVSRTGEQYF
TRBJ1-2 | TRBV15 | CATSPQRNYGYTF
TRBJ2-7 | TRBV4-1 | CASSPTGRNEQYF
TRBJ2-1 | TRBV20-1 | CSARGLAGISYNEQFF
TRBJ2-7 | TRBV10-3 | CAISDPGLPNYEQYF
TRBJ1-5 | TRBV6-1 | CASSEAHILSGAVGNQPQHF
TRBJ1-2 | TRBV30 | CAWSVPPGAPYGYTF
TRBJ1-5 | TRBV9 | CASRDGQGINQPQHF
TRBJ2-1 | TRBV24-1 | CATSEAPVGAGEQFF
TRBJ1-1 | TRBV7-9 | CASSIPPRGQAGQAFF
TRBJ2-2 | TRBV6-4 | CASAEGGSTGELFF
TRBJ2-1 | TRBV7-2 | CASSGQQGVQFF
TRBJ2-7 | TRBV6-1 | CASTTGTGVTSEQYF